Listed below are T cell receptor beta chains from one sample, sequenced in a study of blood T cell repertoires in COVID-19. Measured with immunoSEQ multiplex PCR; TCRdb has only the in-frame clones, and not every one. The profile covers about 210,000 clones, with about 90% appearing a single time and 1% to 1.5% taken by the ten largest. What was sequenced was peripheral blood. These receptors all stem from a man under 40 with acute or convalescent COVID-19. Both conserved end residues are part of each CDR3. A D gene is named only where the DNA matches it firmly. For some rows the clone size is stated as once, few or many, or as a class when expanded; others skip it.

d_gene	v_gene	abundance	j_gene	CDR3nt	CDR3aa
-	TRBV4-1	once	TRBJ1-2	TGCGCCAGCAGCCCCCGTTGGACTGGGCTTGGCTACACCTTC	CASSPRWTGLGYTF
-	TRBV3-1/TRBV3-2	-	TRBJ2-7	TGTGCCAGCAGCCGCGGGACCGATTTTTACGAGCAGTACTTC	CASSRGTDFYEQYF
TRBD1	TRBV30	-	TRBJ1-4	TGTGCCTGGAGAGAGGGGGCTAGGGAAAAACTGTTTTTT	CAWREGAREKLFF
TRBD1	TRBV2	-	TRBJ1-2	TGTGCCAGCAGTATTCCCGACCATTCTAGGACAGGACCTCTTAACTATGACTACACCTTC	CASSIPDHSRTGPLNYDYTF
-	TRBV5-8	few	TRBJ2-2	TGTGCCAGCAGCTTGGCCAGGAACACCGGGGAGCTGTTTTTT	CASSLARNTGELFF
-	TRBV12-3/TRBV12-4	-	TRBJ2-3	TGTGCCAGCAGGGACTCAAACACAGATACGCAGTATTTT	CASRDSNTDTQYF
-	TRBV19	-	TRBJ2-1	TGTGCCAGTACCCCTAGCGCTAACAATGAGCAGTTCTTC	CASTPSANNEQFF
-	TRBV6-1	-	TRBJ1-5	TGTGCCAGCAGTGGTAGCGGGGGGAAGGTGTGGAATCAGCCCCAGCATTTT	CASSGSGGKVWNQPQHF
TRBD1	TRBV28	-	TRBJ1-2	TGTGCCAGCAGTGCGGGACAGAGATACACCTTC	CASSAGQRYTF
TRBD1	TRBV5-1	-	TRBJ2-7	TGCGCCAGCAGCTCTTTAGGCGGGACAGGGCCCTACGAGCAGTACTTC	CASSSLGGTGPYEQYF
-	TRBV28	-	TRBJ2-2	TGTGCCAGCAGTTTAGCGGGAAGTGGCACCGGGGAGCTGTTTTTT	CASSLAGSGTGELFF
TRBD2	TRBV28	-	TRBJ2-5	TGTGCCAGCAGTTTAAGGTGGGGAGTTGCTAGCGGGAGAAGGGAGACCCAGTACTTC	CASSLRWGVASGRRETQYF
-	TRBV28	-	TRBJ2-7	TGTGCCAGCAAGGTCCTAGCCTACGAGCAGTACTTC	CASKVLAYEQYF
-	TRBV5-1	-	TRBJ1-4	TGCGCCAGCAGACTTCAGGGTGGCTCTGCAACTAATGAAAAACTGTTTTTT	CASRLQGGSATNEKLFF
-	TRBV9	-	TRBJ2-1	TGTGCCAGCAGCGTCAACAATTTAAACAATGAGCAGTTCTTC	CASSVNNLNNEQFF
-	TRBV5-1	-	TRBJ2-5	TGCGCCAGCAGCTTGGGTAGCGAAGAGACCCAGTACTTC	CASSLGSEETQYF
-	TRBV11-2	-	TRBJ1-6	TGTGCCAGCAGCTTTACCAGGGAAGGTTCACCCCTCCACTTT	CASSFTREGSPLHF
-	TRBV25-1	-	TRBJ2-7	TGTGCCAGCAGTGTGGGGGCCACCGGGACCGGTGGCGAGCAGTACTTC	CASSVGATGTGGEQYF
TRBD2	TRBV4-1	few	TRBJ2-5	TGCGCCAGCAGCCAGGGGCGGCTAGCGGGACCGCAAGAGACCCAGTACTTC	CASSQGRLAGPQETQYF
-	TRBV5-4	-	TRBJ1-2	TGTGCCAGCAGCCCGGACAAAAACTATGGCTACACCTTC	CASSPDKNYGYTF
TRBD2	TRBV27	-	TRBJ2-1	TGTGCCAGCAGTTTAAAGTGGCTAGCGGACAAAGAACAACACAATGAGCAGTTCTTC	CASSLKWLADKEQHNEQFF
-	TRBV28	-	TRBJ2-7	TGTGCCAGCAGTCCGGCCTACGAGCAGTACTTC	CASSPAYEQYF
-	TRBV28	-	TRBJ1-3	TGTGCCAGCAGCAGAGCGGGGGCGAGAAGAAACACCATATATTTT	CASSRAGARRNTIYF
-	TRBV7-2	-	TRBJ2-1	TGTGCCAGCAGCTTAGGGCGGCGGGCGGGGGCGAATGAGCAGTTCTTC	CASSLGRRAGANEQFF
TRBD2	TRBV3-1/TRBV3-2	-	TRBJ2-3	TGTGCCAGCAGCCAACAGACCCCGGGACTACTCACAGATACGCAGTATTTT	CASSQQTPGLLTDTQYF
TRBD1	TRBV7-6	-	TRBJ1-5	TGTGCCAGCAGCTTAGGCGCGACAGGGTTTAATCAGCCCCAGCATTTT	CASSLGATGFNQPQHF
TRBD2	TRBV5-6	-	TRBJ2-1	TGTGCCAGCAGCAGAGTTAGCGGGAAGGTCTACAATGAGCAGTTCTTC	CASSRVSGKVYNEQFF
TRBD2	TRBV27	-	TRBJ2-1	TGTGCCAGCAGTTGGGATCTAGCGGGGGGTTACAATGAGCAGTTCTTC	CASSWDLAGGYNEQFF
TRBD1	TRBV29-1	-	TRBJ1-2	TGCAGCGTTGAAGTCATCAGGGGGGAGACAGGGTTC	CSVEVIRGETGF
-	TRBV19	once	TRBJ2-3	TGTGCCAGTAGTATAGCTGAGGGCCCCGCTCTCGATACGCAGTATTTT	CASSIAEGPALDTQYF
-	TRBV6-5	-	TRBJ2-1	TGTGCCACCCGGCTGGGACTTTCCGTGGGTGAGCAGTTCTTC	CATRLGLSVGEQFF
TRBD1	TRBV7-8	-	TRBJ2-2	TGTGCCAGCAGCTTGACCGGGACAGGGGCCACCGGGGAGCTGTTTTTT	CASSLTGTGATGELFF
TRBD1	TRBV28	-	TRBJ1-6	TGTGCCAGCAGTTCGACAGGGGTCAATTCACCCCTCCACTTT	CASSSTGVNSPLHF
-	TRBV28	once	TRBJ2-1	TGTGCCAGCAGTTTTGGGGCGGGATGGGATGAGCAGTTCTTC	CASSFGAGWDEQFF
-	TRBV14	-	TRBJ1-2	TGTGCCAGCAGCCAAGGCAGAAACTATGGCTACACCTTC	CASSQGRNYGYTF
TRBD1	TRBV6-5	-	TRBJ2-7	TGTGCCAGCAGCCAGACAGGGAAAATCGAGCAGTACTTC	CASSQTGKIEQYF
TRBD1	TRBV28	-	TRBJ1-3	TGTGCCAGCAGTTTATACAGGGGGTCCATCTCTGGAAACACCATATATTTT	CASSLYRGSISGNTIYF
TRBD2	TRBV15	-	TRBJ2-1	TGTGCCACCAGCAGAGATCCCCCCACTAGCGGAACCAATGAGCAGTTCTTC	CATSRDPPTSGTNEQFF
-	TRBV15	-	TRBJ2-5	TGTGCCACCAGCAGTGGACTTGTACAAGAGACCCAGTACTTC	CATSSGLVQETQYF
-	TRBV6-6	-	TRBJ1-5	TGTGCCAGCAGTTATCAGGCGGGGGGAAATCAGCCCCAGCATTTT	CASSYQAGGNQPQHF
-	TRBV14	-	TRBJ2-2	TGTGCCAGCAGCCGAGACAGGCTACCGACCGGGGAGCTGTTTTTT	CASSRDRLPTGELFF
TRBD1	TRBV19	-	TRBJ1-5	TGTGCCAGTAGGACAGGGGAAGCCCAGCATTTT	CASRTGEAQHF
TRBD1	TRBV27	-	TRBJ2-2	TGTGCCAGCAGTTTGATCCATCGACAGGGATACCCCGGGGAGCTGTTTTTT	CASSLIHRQGYPGELFF
-	TRBV28	-	TRBJ2-3	TGTGCCAGCGGAACCCCGGACTTCCAGTATTTT	CASGTPDFQYF
TRBD1	TRBV19	-	TRBJ2-5	TGTGCCAGTAGTCCTAGGACAGGGGGCTGGGGAGAGACCCAGTACTTC	CASSPRTGGWGETQYF
-	TRBV5-1	once	TRBJ2-3	TGCGCCAGCAGCTTGCTAACAGTGGTGGATACGCAGTATTTT	CASSLLTVVDTQYF
-	TRBV21-1	-	TRBJ1-1	TGTGCCCCCCTACCCCCCCAGGGGCGACCCTCTATGAACACTGAAGCTTTCTTT	CAPLPPQGRPSMNTEAFF
TRBD1	TRBV7-3	-	TRBJ2-2	TGTGCCAGCAGCGCCGCAGGGGGCGAGGGCGGGGAGCTGTTTTTT	CASSAAGGEGGELFF
TRBD1	TRBV5-1	-	TRBJ2-5	TGCGCCAGCAGTCGACAGGGAGAGGAGACCCAGTACTTC	CASSRQGEETQYF
-	TRBV6-5	-	TRBJ1-1	TGTGCCAGCAGTCCAGCCCTCAGGGGATTGTCTGAAGCTTTCTTT	CASSPALRGLSEAFF
TRBD2	TRBV5-8	-	TRBJ2-5	TGTGCCAGCAGCAGGTGGGGGGGCCAAGAGACCCAGTACTTC	CASSRWGGQETQYF
-	TRBV28	-	TRBJ1-1	TGTGCCAGCAGTTCGGCTGGGGGGGGAAGAACTGAAGCTTTCTTT	CASSSAGGGRTEAFF